This T cell receptor beta chain comes out of a study of T cell responses to AZD1222 COVID-19 vaccine. Regarding the study as a whole: Repertoires were obtained solely post-peak T cell response. Following two doses of AZD1222, Spike-specific TCR breadth and depth rose.

Regarding this clone: Its antigen is as yet unknown.

Germline lookup yields CDR1 SGHKS and CDR2 YYEKEE (reference sequence). The ends were cut back, 4 bases at V and 6 bases at J, with 19 bases in the middle. The CDR3 extends over 15 amino acids. Assay used: immunoSEQ multiplex PCR; TCRdb lists only in-frame clones, some missing. The sample includes around 120,000 clones, around 92% of them seen just once. The source of this sequence is an adult in good health. The sequences come from peripheral blood, collected on day 0 of AZD1222 vaccination. The chain links TRBV5-5 to TRBJ1-1; the D gene is possibly TRBD1 (6 bases). CDR3 region: CASSTRGGGRSEAFF. For the CDR3, the DNA is TGTGCCAGCAGCACCCGGGGCGGGGGGCGGTCTGAAGCTTTCTTT. Complete variable domain (other parts from reference TRBV5-5 and TRBJ1-1): DAGVTQSPTHLIKTRGQQVTLRCSPISGHKSVSWYQQVLGQGPQFIFQYYEKEERGRGNFPDRFSARQFPNYSSELNVNALLLGDSALYLCASSTRGGGRSEAFFGQGTRLTVV.